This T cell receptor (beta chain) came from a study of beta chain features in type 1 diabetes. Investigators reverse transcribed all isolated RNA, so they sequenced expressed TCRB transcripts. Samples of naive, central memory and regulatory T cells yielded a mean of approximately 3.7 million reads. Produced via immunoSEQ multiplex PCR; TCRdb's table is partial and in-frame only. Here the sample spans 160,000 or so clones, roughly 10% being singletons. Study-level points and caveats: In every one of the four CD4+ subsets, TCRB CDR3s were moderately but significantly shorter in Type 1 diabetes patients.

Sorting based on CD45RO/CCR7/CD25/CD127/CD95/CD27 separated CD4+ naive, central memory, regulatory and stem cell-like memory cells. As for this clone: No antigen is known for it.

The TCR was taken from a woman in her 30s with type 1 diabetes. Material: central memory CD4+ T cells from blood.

The CDR3 region is CASSFGTGPYEQYF. DNA of the CDR3: TGTGCCAGCAGTTTCGGGACAGGGCCCTACGAGCAGTACTTC. The chain uses TRBV28 and TRBJ2-7; 9 positions match TRBD1. Trimming removed 3 bases from V and 2 bases from J; junction bases left unmatched: 2. This CDR3 has 14 amino acids. CDR1 and CDR2 from the germline V gene are MDHEN and SYDVKM.